Listed below are T cell receptor beta chains from one sample, sequenced in a study of blood T cells in healthy people across ages. A single record per CDR3 protein comes from TCRdb applying MiXCR to the 5' RACE reads. The sample contains about 760,000 distinct CDR3 sequences, 25% of which appear only once. The same specimen was also included in a second study, on T cells of mothers and their children.

Specimen: blood. The receptors originated from a boy under 18 in good health. Each CDR3 is given without its conserved first and last residue.

cdr3_aa: ASTATGATEAF
j_call: TRBJ1-1
v_call: TRBV2
cdr3_length: 11

cdr3_aa: ASSSRDRRETQY
j_call: TRBJ2-5
v_call: TRBV7-2
cdr3_length: 12

cdr3_aa: ASSQESISLRVYEQY
j_call: TRBJ2-7
v_call: TRBV4-3
cdr3_length: 15

cdr3_aa: SVETSGVGNEQF
j_call: TRBJ2-1
v_call: TRBV29-1
cdr3_length: 12

cdr3_aa: SVVSAEAYEQY
j_call: TRBJ2-7
v_call: TRBV29-1
cdr3_length: 11

cdr3_aa: SAFGTSGPYEQY
j_call: TRBJ2-7
v_call: TRBV20-1
cdr3_length: 12

cdr3_aa: ASSSTGGFAYNEQF
j_call: TRBJ2-1
v_call: TRBV7-6
cdr3_length: 14

cdr3_aa: ASSLEPGLAGDEQY
j_call: TRBJ2-7
v_call: TRBV7-9
cdr3_length: 14

cdr3_aa: ASSQTGKSFEQY
j_call: TRBJ2-7
v_call: TRBV7-2
cdr3_length: 12

cdr3_aa: ASSQGDRSYEQY
j_call: -
v_call: TRBV3-1
cdr3_length: 12

cdr3_aa: ASSLVWGRAGANVLT
j_call: TRBJ2-6
v_call: TRBV7-8
cdr3_length: 15

cdr3_aa: ASSYGPTNEQY
j_call: TRBJ2-7
v_call: TRBV12-3/TRBV12-4
cdr3_length: 11

cdr3_aa: SVLAGVEQY
j_call: TRBJ2-7
v_call: TRBV29-1
cdr3_length: 9

cdr3_aa: AGGGTGTGANVLT
j_call: TRBJ2-6
v_call: TRBV28
cdr3_length: 13

cdr3_aa: SVVSVSSYEQY
j_call: -
v_call: TRBV29-1
cdr3_length: 11

cdr3_aa: SASTGLRGSQPQH
j_call: TRBJ1-5
v_call: TRBV20-1
cdr3_length: 13

cdr3_aa: ASGPPPTGRSQETQY
j_call: TRBJ2-5
v_call: TRBV12-5
cdr3_length: 15

cdr3_aa: ASSPGGTREGETQY
j_call: TRBJ2-5
v_call: TRBV11-2
cdr3_length: 14

cdr3_aa: SAEDPSLYGYT
j_call: TRBJ1-2
v_call: TRBV20-1
cdr3_length: 11

cdr3_aa: ASSQAASGGAYEQY
j_call: TRBJ2-7
v_call: TRBV4-1
cdr3_length: 14

cdr3_aa: ASSFGQTQETQY
j_call: TRBJ2-5
v_call: TRBV5-1
cdr3_length: 12

cdr3_aa: ASSGGTGELF
j_call: TRBJ2-2
v_call: TRBV9
cdr3_length: 10

cdr3_aa: ASSQTGPETQY
j_call: TRBJ2-5
v_call: TRBV11-2
cdr3_length: 11

cdr3_aa: ASGQTSSYNEQF
j_call: TRBJ2-1
v_call: TRBV2
cdr3_length: 12

cdr3_aa: ASSSRAGGRDRVYEQY
j_call: -
v_call: TRBV28
cdr3_length: 16

cdr3_aa: ASRPRALGYGYNEQF
j_call: TRBJ2-1
v_call: TRBV28
cdr3_length: 15

cdr3_aa: ATKGGQGNTEAF
j_call: TRBJ1-1
v_call: TRBV6-2/TRBV6-3
cdr3_length: 12